The 29 T cell receptor beta chains below were found in one sample sequenced in a study of blood T cells in healthy people across ages. With a J-beta primer mix and a sample-barcoded 5' primer, a second PCR ran 7 to 11 cycles. In TCRdb, the 5' RACE reads were re-called with MiXCR into one record per CDR3 protein. Of roughly 1,000,000 distinct CDR3 sequences in the sample, approximately 25% were seen once. A further study also used this sample, focusing on T cells of mothers and their children.

Sequenced material: blood. These receptor sequences come from a girl aged 2-10 years in good health.

V usage is TRBV7-2 and J usage is TRBJ1-1; D not resolved. This CDR3 contains 14 residues. Germline V lookup: CDR1 SGHTA, CDR2 FQGNSA. V shed 0 bases and J shed 3 bases, with 8 bases lying between them. In DNA, the CDR3 is TGTGCCAGCAGCTTAGCGGTGCGAGACACTGAAGCTTTCTTT. It translates to CASSLAVRDTEAFF.

In this sample, this clonotype turned up a few times. The chain is built from TRBV14 and TRBJ2-1, with D uncertain. CDR1 and CDR2 (germline): SGHDN, FVKESK. The CDR3 is made up of 12 amino acids. Deletions cut 4 bases from V and 9 bases from J, with 10 bases between. CDR3 in amino acids: CASSPHVAEQFF. The CDR3 DNA sequence: TGTGCCAGCAGCCCACATGTTGCTGAGCAGTTCTTC.

The sample holds a few counts of this clonotype. The chain joins TRBV10-3 to TRBJ2-1; unclear D gene. With the DNA end fitting TRBJ2-7 better, the J assignment may be wrong. Germline V gene sequence: CDR1 ENHRY, CDR2 SYGVKD. This CDR3 has 10 amino acids. CDR3 bases: TGTGCCATCAGTACTCCGGAGCAGTACTTC. It is translated as CAISTPEQYF.

This chain joins TRBV28 and TRBJ2-1; TRBD2 matches 11 bases. The J segment lost 7 bases and the V segment lost 7 bases, leaving 6 bases of the junction unmatched. The germline V gene has CDR1 MDHEN and CDR2 SYDVKM. This CDR3 spans 14 amino acids. Here the CDR3 reads CASTPSGRLNEQFF. The CDR3 nucleotides are TGTGCCAGCACCCCTAGCGGGAGGCTGAATGAGCAGTTCTTC.

This clonotype occurred a few times. V and J are TRBV6-5 and TRBJ2-6; tentatively, D is TRBD1 (5 bases). From germline, CDR1 is MNHEY and CDR2 SVGAGI. CDR3 length equals 15 residues. Trimming left V 7 bases short and J 0 bases short, with 10 bases between. The CDR3 DNA sequence: TGTGCCAGCATGGGGCCCTACTCTGGGGCCAACGTCCTGACTTTC. Translated, it gives CASMGPYSGANVLTF.

This clonotype has just a few counts. At one of its ends the junction is not consistent with the germline gene, which may arise from a read error. The chain couples TRBV5-1 to TRBJ1-1; D unclear. The V gene's germline CDR1 is SGHRS and CDR2 YFSETQ. There are 13 residues in the CDR3. CDR3 DNA sequence: TGCGCCAGCAGCCCGACATCGAACGCTGAAACTTTCTTT. This translates into CASSPTSNAETFF.

This clonotype occurred a few times. CDR3 DNA: TGTGCCACCGCGGGGAATGAAAAACTGTTTTTT. Its translation: CATAGNEKLFF. The chain employs TRBV10-3 and TRBJ1-4; D is unclear. Deletions cut 10 bases from V and 5 bases from J, with 8 bases between. Germline V gives CDR1 ENHRY, CDR2 SYGVKD. The CDR3 runs to 11 residues.

This clonotype was observed a few times. The V gene is TRBV6-1, the J gene TRBJ1-1; a possible D gene is TRBD1 (5 bases). V lost 7 bases and J lost 5, with 17 bases in between. The V gene's germline CDR1 is MNHNS and CDR2 SASEGT. The CDR3 loop spans 14 amino acids. This CDR3 reads CASIPPGMRTEAFF. For the CDR3, the DNA is TGTGCCAGCATACCGCCAGGGATGAGGACTGAAGCTTTCTTT.

The genes are TRBV5-1 and TRBJ1-6, with TRBD1 as a possible D gene (6 bases). The germline V and J ends were trimmed by 2 bases and 7 bases, with 16 bases remaining between them. The germline CDR1 and CDR2 sequences are SGHRS and YFSETQ. The CDR3 loop spans 16 amino acids. The CDR3 loop is CASSLTDRIGNSPLHF. The CDR3 region has the DNA TGCGCCAGCAGCTTAACTGACAGGATCGGGAATTCACCCCTCCACTTT. The entire variable domain, with the rest obtained from reference TRBV5-1 and TRBJ1-6, is as follows: KAGVTQTPRYLIKTRGQQVTLSCSPISGHRSVSWYQQTPGQGLQFLFEYFSETQRNKGNFPGRFSGRQFSNSRSEMNVSTLELGDSALYLCASSLTDRIGNSPLHFGNGTRLTVT.

This clonotype was detected a few times. The chain recombines TRBV29-1 with TRBJ2-5; D not resolved. The germline V and J ends were trimmed by 7 bases and 3 bases, with 18 bases remaining between them. The CDR3 runs to 14 residues. Germline V lookup: CDR1 SQVTM, CDR2 ANQGSEA. The CDR3 DNA reads TGCAGCGCCTACCCGCGGCAGAAGGAAGAGACCCAGTACTTC. It encodes CSAYPRQKEETQYF.

This clonotype was counted only a few times. The rearrangement uses TRBV27 and TRBJ1-5; the D is unclear. The V and J ends lost 8 bases and 3 bases respectively, with 11 bases between them. CDR1 MNHEY and CDR2 SMNVEV come from the germline V gene (reference sequence). CDR3 length: 13 residues. The DNA of the CDR3 is TGTGCCAGCCGTTCTGGCCCCAATCAGCCCCAGCATTTT. This encodes CASRSGPNQPQHF.

The V and J genes are TRBV11-2 and TRBJ2-5; a weak D match, TRBD2 (7 bases). The CDR3 length is 13 residues. The germline V gene has CDR1 SGHAT and CDR2 FQNNGV. V was shortened by 9 bases and J by 1 base, with 12 bases between the two germline ends. CDR3 loop: CASSAGAQETQYF. The CDR3 nucleotides read TGTGCCAGTTCCGCGGGGGCCCAAGAGACCCAGTACTTC.

The V and J genes are TRBV7-2 and TRBJ2-3, with D possibly matching TRBD2 (5 bases). CDR3 length: 15 residues. CDR1 and CDR2 (germline): SGHTA, FQGNSA. Trimming took off 6 bases at V and 6 bases at J, with 19 bases between the two ends. The CDR3 DNA reads TGTGCCAGCAGTCTTCTTGAGGGTTCTATGGATACGCAGTATTTT. This codes for CASSLLEGSMDTQYF.

The chain joins TRBV24-1 to TRBJ2-5; no reliable D call. Germline CDR1 reads KGHDR; CDR2 reads SFDVKD. V lost 3 bases, J lost 4 bases, and 14 bases lay in between. The length of the CDR3 is 15 residues. CDR3 nucleotide sequence: TGTGCCACCAGTGATCCCGCGGACGGGCTAGAGACCCAGTACTTC. Encoded protein: CATSDPADGLETQYF.

This chain uses TRBV2 with TRBJ2-1; D may match TRBD1 or TRBD2 (7 bases each). Trimming left V 7 bases short and J 4 bases short, with 20 bases between. This CDR3 has 16 residues. Germline V gene sequence: CDR1 SNHLY, CDR2 FYNNEI. Here the CDR3 reads CASKRGGGGQYNEQFF. CDR3 coding DNA: TGTGCCAGCAAACGAGGGGGCGGGGGCCAGTACAATGAGCAGTTCTTC. Variable domain in full (rest from reference TRBV2 and TRBJ2-1): EPEVTQTPSHQVTQMGQEVILRCVPISNHLYFYWYRQILGQKVEFLVSFYNNEISEKSEIFDDQFSVERPDGSNFTLKIRSTKLEDSAMYFCASKRGGGGQYNEQFFGPGTRLTVL.

V is TRBV24-1 and J is TRBJ2-5; weak D call: TRBD2 (5 bases). Germline V gives CDR1 KGHDR, CDR2 SFDVKD. This CDR3 is 13 amino acids long. Trimming removed 0 bases from V and 10 bases from J, with 11 bases in between. CDR3 DNA: TGTGCCACCAGTGATTTGCCATTCGGGGTCCAGTACTTC. The encoded protein is CATSDLPFGVQYF.

There are a few counts of this clonotype. The chain uses TRBV12-3 or TRBV12-4 and TRBJ2-5, with TRBD2 identical over 9 bases. The CDR3 has 15 amino acids. V lost 7 bases and J lost 5; bases outside the gene matches: 11. The CDR3 nucleotides read TGTGCCAGCAAAAAGACTAGCGGTGGGGGGGAGACCCAGTACTTC. Translating gives CASKKTSGGGETQYF.

The chain recombines TRBV13 with TRBJ2-1; 8 nucleotides match TRBD1. CDR1 is PRHDT, CDR2 FYEKMQ, per germline (reference sequence). The CDR3 consists of 15 residues. Trimming took 3 bases from V and 7 from J; bases not matched to a gene: 8. The CDR3 DNA reads as TGTGCCAGCAGCTTGCCCGAGACAGGGGAGAATGAGCAGTTCTTC. It translates to CASSLPETGENEQFF.

The chain combines TRBV7-9 with TRBJ2-3; 9 bases align to TRBD2. There are 19 residues in the CDR3. Per germline, CDR1 SEHNR and CDR2 FQNEAQ (reference sequence). V trimming: 2 bases; J trimming: 2 bases; junction bases outside the gene matches: 14. The CDR3 coding sequence is TGTGCCAGCAGCTTAACCGTAGGCGCGGGGGGGCAGATCACAGATACGCAGTATTTT. Its protein product is CASSLTVGAGGQITDTQYF.

This chain connects TRBV6-2 or TRBV6-3 to TRBJ2-5; 9 bases match TRBD2. The CDR3 has 14 amino acids. Germline V gene data show CDR1 as MNHEY and CDR2 as SVGEGT. The ends lost 8 bases at V and 4 bases at J; junction bases unmatched: 8. CDR3 sequence (DNA): TGTGCCAGCCGTATAGCGGGAGCAGGAGAGACCCAGTACTTC. Its protein product is CASRIAGAGETQYF.

The chain carries TRBV5-1 and TRBJ1-1, with TRBD1 identical over 7 bases. With 6 bases clipped from V and 0 bases from J, the junction kept 5 bases outside the gene matches. The CDR3 is 14 residues long. The germline V gene has CDR1 SGHRS and CDR2 YFSETQ. The CDR3 coding sequence is TGCGCCAGCAAACAGGGGCCCTTGAACACTGAAGCTTTCTTT. Its translation is CASKQGPLNTEAFF.

With respect to this clonotype: The junction shows a germline mismatch at one end, possibly a read error. The CDR3 sequence is CACSFNPLTDTQYF. The CDR3 DNA reads as TGTGCCTGCAGTTTTAATCCCCTCACAGATACGCAGTATTTT. V usage is TRBV12-3 or TRBV12-4 and J usage is TRBJ2-3; no definite D call. The CDR3 is 14 amino acids.

This clonotype was seen a handful of times. V usage is TRBV7-2 and J usage is TRBJ2-1, with no clear D. This CDR3 comprises 16 residues. Germline CDR1 and CDR2: SGHTA and FQGNSA. V was clipped by 2 bases and J by 6 bases, with 17 bases between them. The CDR3 loop is CASSLKRSVSGNEQFF. The DNA of the CDR3 is TGTGCCAGCAGCTTAAAAAGGTCGGTGAGTGGCAATGAGCAGTTCTTC.

The rearrangement joins TRBV4-3 to TRBJ1-4; perhaps TRBD1 as D (5 bases). V lost 0 bases and J lost 7, with 12 bases in between. Germline V lookup: CDR1 LGHNA, CDR2 YSLEER. This CDR3 contains 15 residues. The CDR3 nucleotides read TGCGCCAGCAGCCAAGACAGGGTTCGTAGTGAAAAACTGTTTTTT. The encoded protein is CASSQDRVRSEKLFF.

This clonotype was seen a handful of times. CDR3 sequence (DNA): TGTGCCAGCAGCCAAGGCCGGGACTCCTTTATCCGGAATGAGCAGTTCTTC. This gives the protein CASSQGRDSFIRNEQFF. The V call is TRBV3-1, the J call TRBJ2-1; the D gene is possibly TRBD2 (6 bases). The ends were cut back, 1 base at V and 7 bases at J, with 20 bases in the middle. Germline-derived CDR1 and CDR2 are LGHDT and YNNKEL (reference sequence). The length of the CDR3 is 17 residues.

This clonotype occurred a few times. The DNA of the CDR3 is TGCAGCGTTACGTTGAGTGGGGGCCAAGAGACCCAGTACTTC. Translated, it gives CSVTLSGGQETQYF. The rearrangement uses TRBV29-1 and TRBJ2-5; either TRBD1 or TRBD2 may supply D (5 bases each). Trimming left V 5 bases short and J 1 base short, with 14 bases between. The CDR3 contains 14 residues. CDR1 SQVTM and CDR2 ANQGSEA come from the germline V gene.

The chain recombines TRBV27 with TRBJ2-5; TRBD2 agrees at 8 bases. The ends lost 0 bases at V and 5 bases at J; junction bases unmatched: 5. CDR3 size: 15 residues. Germline V gives CDR1 MNHEY, CDR2 SMNVEV (reference sequence). The CDR3 here is CASSLSGSGGETQYF. CDR3 DNA: TGTGCCAGCAGTTTATCCGGGTCGGGGGGGGAGACCCAGTACTTC.

The chain carries TRBV28 and TRBJ2-5; 8 nucleotides line up with TRBD1. The J call may be wrong; the DNA end is better matched by TRBJ2-1. The CDR3 is made up of 15 amino acids. CDR1 and CDR2 (germline): MDHEN, SYDVKM. CDR3: CASSPSDRDIRGQFF. For the CDR3, the DNA is TGTGCCAGCAGTCCCTCGGACAGGGACATCAGAGGGCAGTTCTTC.

V is TRBV14 and J is TRBJ1-2; 7 bases line up with TRBD1. Germline CDR1 reads SGHDN; CDR2 reads FVKESK. V shed 9 bases, J shed 2 bases, and the junction held 0 bases outside the gene matches. The CDR3 runs 11 residues. The CDR3 reads CARQGNYGYTF. CDR3 DNA sequence: TGTGCCAGACAGGGGAACTATGGCTACACCTTC.